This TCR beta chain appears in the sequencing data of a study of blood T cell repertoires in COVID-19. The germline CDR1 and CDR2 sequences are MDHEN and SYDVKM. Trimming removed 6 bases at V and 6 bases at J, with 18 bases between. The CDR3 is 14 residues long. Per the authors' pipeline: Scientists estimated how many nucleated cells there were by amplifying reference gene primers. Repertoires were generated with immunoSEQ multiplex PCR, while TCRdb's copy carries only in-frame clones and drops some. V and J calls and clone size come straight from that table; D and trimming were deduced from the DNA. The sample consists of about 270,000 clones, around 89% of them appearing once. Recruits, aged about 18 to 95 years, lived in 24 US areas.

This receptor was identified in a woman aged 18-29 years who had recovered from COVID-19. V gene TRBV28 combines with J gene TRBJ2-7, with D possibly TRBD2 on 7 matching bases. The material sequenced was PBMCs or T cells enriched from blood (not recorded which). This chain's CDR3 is CASRGGADATEQYF. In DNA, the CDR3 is TGTGCCAGCAGGGGGGGGGCGGACGCAACCGAGCAGTACTTC.